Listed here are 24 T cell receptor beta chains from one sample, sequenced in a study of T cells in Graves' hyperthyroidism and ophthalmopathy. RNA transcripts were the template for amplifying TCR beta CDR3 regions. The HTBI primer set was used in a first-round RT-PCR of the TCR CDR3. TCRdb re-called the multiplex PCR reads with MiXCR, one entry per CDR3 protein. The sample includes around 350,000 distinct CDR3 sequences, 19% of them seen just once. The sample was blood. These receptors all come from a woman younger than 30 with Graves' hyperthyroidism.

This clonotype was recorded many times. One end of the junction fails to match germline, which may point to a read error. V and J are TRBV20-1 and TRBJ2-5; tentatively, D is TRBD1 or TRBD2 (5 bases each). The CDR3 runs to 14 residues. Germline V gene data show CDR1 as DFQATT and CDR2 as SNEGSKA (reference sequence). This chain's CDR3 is CSAPRDGPIETRYF. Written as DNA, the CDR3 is TGCAGTGCTCCCCGGGACGGGCCAATCGAGACCCGGTACTTC.

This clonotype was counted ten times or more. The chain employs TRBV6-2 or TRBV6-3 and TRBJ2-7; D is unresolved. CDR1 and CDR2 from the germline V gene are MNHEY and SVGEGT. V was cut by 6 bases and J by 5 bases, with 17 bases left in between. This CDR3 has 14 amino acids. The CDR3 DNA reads TGTGCCAGCAGCCCACTAACCGGCTGGGACGAGCAGTACTTC. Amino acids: CASSPLTGWDEQYF.

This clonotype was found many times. This CDR3 is CASSPRGGAYEQYF. DNA of the CDR3: TGTGCCAGCAGCCCACGGGGGGGGGCCTACGAGCAGTACTTC. The chain uses TRBV13 and TRBJ2-7; 8 bases agree with TRBD2. J was trimmed by 2 bases and V by 5 bases; bases with no gene match: 5. This CDR3 region has 14 residues. The germline V gene has CDR1 PRHDT and CDR2 FYEKMQ (reference sequence). Drawing the rest from reference TRBV13 and TRBJ2-7, the complete variable domain is AAGVIQSPRHLIKEKRETATLKCYPIPRHDTVYWYQQGPGQDPQFLISFYEKMQSDKGSIPDRFSAQQFSDYHSELNMSSLELGDSALYFCASSPRGGAYEQYFGPGTRLTVT.

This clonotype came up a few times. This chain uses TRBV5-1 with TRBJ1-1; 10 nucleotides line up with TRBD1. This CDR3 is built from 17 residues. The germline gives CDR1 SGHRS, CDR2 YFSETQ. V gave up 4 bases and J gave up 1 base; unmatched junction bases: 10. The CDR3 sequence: CASSLRPGQGPNTEAFF. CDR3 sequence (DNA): TGCGCCAGCAGCCTCCGGCCGGGACAGGGGCCGAACACTGAAGCTTTCTTT.

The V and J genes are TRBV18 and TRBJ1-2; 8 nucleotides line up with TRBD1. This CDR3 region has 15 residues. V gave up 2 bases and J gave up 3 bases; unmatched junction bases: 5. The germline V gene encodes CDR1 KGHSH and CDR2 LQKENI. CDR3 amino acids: CASSPYGQGDYGYTF. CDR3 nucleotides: TGTGCCAGCTCACCATACGGACAGGGAGACTATGGCTACACCTTC.

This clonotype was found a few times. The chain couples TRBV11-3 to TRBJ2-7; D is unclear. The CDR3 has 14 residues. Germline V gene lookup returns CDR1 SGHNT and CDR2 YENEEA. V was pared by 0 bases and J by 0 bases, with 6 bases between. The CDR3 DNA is TGTGCCAGCAGCTTAGATCAGGTCTCCTACGAGCAGTACTTC. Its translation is CASSLDQVSYEQYF.

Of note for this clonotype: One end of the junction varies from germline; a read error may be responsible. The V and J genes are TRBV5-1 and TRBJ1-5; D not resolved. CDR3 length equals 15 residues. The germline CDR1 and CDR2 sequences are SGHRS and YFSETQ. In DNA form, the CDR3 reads TGCGCCAGCGGCTTGGGCTTTGGTAGCAATCAGCCCCAGCATTTT. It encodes CASGLGFGSNQPQHF.

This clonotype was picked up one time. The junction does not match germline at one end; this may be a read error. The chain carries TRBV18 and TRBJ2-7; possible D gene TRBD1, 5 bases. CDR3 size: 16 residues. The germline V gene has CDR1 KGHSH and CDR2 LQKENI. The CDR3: CASSPPNLAGRGEQCF. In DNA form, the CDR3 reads TGTGCCAGCTCACCACCGAATCTGGCAGGGCGCGGCGAGCAGTGCTTC.

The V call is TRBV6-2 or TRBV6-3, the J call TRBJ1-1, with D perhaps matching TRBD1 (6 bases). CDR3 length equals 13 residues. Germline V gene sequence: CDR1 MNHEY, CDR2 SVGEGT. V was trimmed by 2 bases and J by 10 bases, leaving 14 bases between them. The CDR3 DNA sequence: TGTGCCAGCAGTTACGACCAGGGGATGGTAGCTTTCTTT. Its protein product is CASSYDQGMVAFF.

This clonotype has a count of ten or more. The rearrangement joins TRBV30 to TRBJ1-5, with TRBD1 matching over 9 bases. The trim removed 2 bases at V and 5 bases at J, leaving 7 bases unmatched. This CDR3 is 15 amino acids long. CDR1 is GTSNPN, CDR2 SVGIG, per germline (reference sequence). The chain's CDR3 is CAWSRGQGAYQPQHF. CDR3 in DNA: TGTGCCTGGAGTCGGGGACAGGGAGCTTATCAGCCCCAGCATTTT.

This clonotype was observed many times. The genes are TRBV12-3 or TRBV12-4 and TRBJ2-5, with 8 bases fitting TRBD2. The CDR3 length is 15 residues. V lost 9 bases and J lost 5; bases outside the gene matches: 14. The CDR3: CASRKAGGKSETQYF. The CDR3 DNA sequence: TGTGCCAGTAGAAAGGCGGGGGGCAAATCGGAGACCCAGTACTTC.

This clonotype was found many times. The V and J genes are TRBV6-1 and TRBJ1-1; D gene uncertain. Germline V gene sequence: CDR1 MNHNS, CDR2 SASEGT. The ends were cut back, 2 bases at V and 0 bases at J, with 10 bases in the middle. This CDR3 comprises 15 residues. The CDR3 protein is CASSEPEPMNTEAFF. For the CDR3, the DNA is TGTGCCAGCAGTGAACCAGAGCCCATGAACACTGAAGCTTTCTTT.

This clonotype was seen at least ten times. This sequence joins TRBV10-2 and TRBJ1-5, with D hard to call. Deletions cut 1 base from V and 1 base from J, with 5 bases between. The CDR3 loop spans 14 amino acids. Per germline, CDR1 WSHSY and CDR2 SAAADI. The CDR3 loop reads CASSEYRSNQPQHF. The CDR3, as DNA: TGCGCCAGCAGTGAGTACCGGAGCAATCAGCCCCAGCATTTT.

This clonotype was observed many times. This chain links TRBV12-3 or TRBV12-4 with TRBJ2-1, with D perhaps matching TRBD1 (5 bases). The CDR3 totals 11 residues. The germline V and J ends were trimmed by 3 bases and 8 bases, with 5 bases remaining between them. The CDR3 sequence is CASSFRDEQFF. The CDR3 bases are TGTGCCAGCAGTTTCAGGGATGAGCAGTTCTTC.

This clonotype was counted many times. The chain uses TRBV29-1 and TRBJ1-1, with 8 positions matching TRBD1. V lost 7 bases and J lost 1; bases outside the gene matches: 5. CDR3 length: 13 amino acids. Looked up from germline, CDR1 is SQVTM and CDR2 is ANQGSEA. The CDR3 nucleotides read TGCAGCGGGGGGGGACAGGCGAACACTGAAGCTTTCTTT. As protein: CSGGGQANTEAFF.

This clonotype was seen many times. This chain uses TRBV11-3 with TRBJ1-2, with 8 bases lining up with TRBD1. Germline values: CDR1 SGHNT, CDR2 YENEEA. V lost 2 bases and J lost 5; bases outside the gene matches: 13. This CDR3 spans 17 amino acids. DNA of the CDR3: TGTGCCAGCAGCTTAAGCAGGGGGCCTCTTACGGGATATGGCTACACCTTC. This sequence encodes CASSLSRGPLTGYGYTF.

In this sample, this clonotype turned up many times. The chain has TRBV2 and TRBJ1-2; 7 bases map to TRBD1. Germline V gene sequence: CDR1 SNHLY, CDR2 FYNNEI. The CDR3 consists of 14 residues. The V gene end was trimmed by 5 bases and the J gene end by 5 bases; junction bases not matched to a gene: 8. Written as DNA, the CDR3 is TGTGCCAGCAGTCAGACCGCAGGGGGTTATGGCTACACCTTC. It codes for CASSQTAGGYGYTF.

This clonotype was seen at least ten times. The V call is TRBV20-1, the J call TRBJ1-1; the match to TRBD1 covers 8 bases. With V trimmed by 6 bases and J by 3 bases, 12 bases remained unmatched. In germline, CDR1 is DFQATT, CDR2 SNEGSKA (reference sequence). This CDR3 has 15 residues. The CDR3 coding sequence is TGCAGTGCCCCCCCCGGACAGGGCCAACACACTGAAGCTTTCTTT. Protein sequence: CSAPPGQGQHTEAFF.

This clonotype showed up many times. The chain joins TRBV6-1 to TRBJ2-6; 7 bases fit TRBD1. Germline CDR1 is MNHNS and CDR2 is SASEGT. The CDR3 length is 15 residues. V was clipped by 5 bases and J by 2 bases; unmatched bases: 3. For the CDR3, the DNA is TGTGCCAGCAGTCCCGGGACAGCTGGGGCCAACGTCCTGACTTTC. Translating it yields CASSPGTAGANVLTF.

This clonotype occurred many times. CDR3 nucleotide sequence: TGTGCCACCAGCAGAGATGACACGGGGTCCTTCTATGGCTACACCTTC. It translates to CATSRDDTGSFYGYTF. The chain carries TRBV15 and TRBJ1-2; no clear D. The germline V gene has CDR1 LNHNV and CDR2 YYDKDF (reference sequence). V lost 0 bases and J 4 bases, leaving 15 bases between the germline ends. The CDR3 sequence is 16 residues long.

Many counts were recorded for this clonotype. The CDR3 DNA is TGTGCCAGCAGTGAAGGGACAAATAGCAATCAGCCCCAGCATTTT. It codes for CASSEGTNSNQPQHF. The V gene is TRBV6-1, the J gene TRBJ1-5, with a tentative D call TRBD1 (5 bases). Trimming stripped 1 base from V and 0 bases from J, with 7 bases between. Germline CDR1 is MNHNS and CDR2 is SASEGT. The CDR3 consists of 15 residues.

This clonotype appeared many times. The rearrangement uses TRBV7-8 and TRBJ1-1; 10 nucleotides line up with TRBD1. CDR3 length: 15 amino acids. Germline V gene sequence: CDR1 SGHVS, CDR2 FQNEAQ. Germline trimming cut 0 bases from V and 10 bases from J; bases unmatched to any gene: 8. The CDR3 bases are TGTGCCAGCAGCTTAGCGACAGGGGGCGGGGTGAGAGCTTTCTTT. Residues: CASSLATGGGVRAFF.

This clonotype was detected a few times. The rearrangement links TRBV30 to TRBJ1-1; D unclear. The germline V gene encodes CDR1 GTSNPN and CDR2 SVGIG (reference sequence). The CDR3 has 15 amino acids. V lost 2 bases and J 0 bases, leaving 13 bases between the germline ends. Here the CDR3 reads CAWSLISHLNTEAFF. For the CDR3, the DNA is TGTGCCTGGAGTCTAATATCCCATCTGAACACTGAAGCTTTCTTT.

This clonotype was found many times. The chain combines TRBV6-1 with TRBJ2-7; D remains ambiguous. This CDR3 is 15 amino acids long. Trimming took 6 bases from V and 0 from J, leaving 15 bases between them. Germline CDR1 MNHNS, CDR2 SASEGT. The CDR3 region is CASRDGQANSYEQYF. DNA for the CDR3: TGTGCCAGCAGGGATGGGCAGGCGAACTCCTACGAGCAGTACTTC.